This TCR beta chain comes out of a study of T cell repertoires in cytomegalovirus infection. Study-level points and caveats: Clonotype analysis showed dominance of the ex vivo response by HLA-C-restricted CMV-specific TCR beta clonotypes.

CDR1 is SGHVS and CDR2 is FNYEAQ in the germline V gene. The CDR3 contains 13 residues. V shed 1 base and J shed 2 bases, with 5 bases lying between them. TCRdb re-analysed the reads in MiXCR, keeping a single row per CDR3 protein. The sample lists some 400,000 distinct CDR3 sequences; 25% to 40% were seen once. This clonotype was picked up many times. Its antigen is unknown. Sequences were obtained from PBMCs. This receptor was identified in a human donor in good health (CMV status not recorded). Some clones in this sample may be carry-over from other donors' samples. The chain has TRBV7-6 and TRBJ2-5; D is uncertain. The CDR3 protein is CASSLVQQETQYF. The CDR3 nucleotides are TGTGCCAGCAGCTTAGTACAGCAAGAGACCCAGTACTTC.